This T cell receptor beta chain was profiled in a study of CD8 T cells in ankylosing spondylitis. Study-wide points: Reportedly, matched ankylosing spondylitis synovial fluid was significantly enriched for disease-linked clones. Ankylosing spondylitis blood appeared to carry a characteristic TCR beta motif of roughly eight highly homologous variants.

Concerning this clonotype itself: Its specificity is unknown.

Quantitative 5'-RACE with molecular barcodes was used to make the TCR beta libraries. TCRdb re-called the 5' RACE reads through MiXCR, storing one row per CDR3 protein. Of roughly 140,000 distinct CDR3 sequences in the sample, under 55% are singletons; the top ten hold around 15%. This CDR3 comprises 17 residues. Germline V lookup: CDR1 LNHNV, CDR2 YYDKDF (reference sequence). Between the trimmed V and J ends, which lost 0 bases and 0 bases, there was a span of 11 bases. The V call is TRBV15, the J call TRBJ2-2; no clear D. Input material: synovial fluid, either unsorted or a sorted T cell fraction (not recorded which). The source of this sequence is a male donor with ankylosing spondylitis. The DNA of the CDR3 is TGTGCCACCAGCAGAGACGTGACATTTACGAACACCGGGGAGCTGTTTTTT. Amino acid sequence: CATSRDVTFTNTGELFF.